This T cell receptor (beta chain) emerged from a study of T cell changes during pregnancy in multiple sclerosis. Sequenced by immunoSEQ multiplex PCR; TCRdb stores in-frame clones only, minus some. Among 65,000 to 95,000 clones listed, around 89% were seen once. This material consisted of peripheral blood, taken before pregnancy. The clonotype comes from a female donor with multiple sclerosis, enrolled in a pregnancy study.

DNA of the CDR3: TGCGCCAGCAGGGATACAAGCGGTGACAATGAGCAGTTCTTC. It encodes CASRDTSGDNEQFF. The chain has TRBV5-1 and TRBJ2-1; the D gene is possibly TRBD2 (5 bases). Trimming took 5 bases from V and 5 from J, leaving 14 bases between them. The length of the CDR3 is 14 residues. Per the germline V gene, CDR1 is SGHRS and CDR2 is YFSETQ. The whole variable domain, filled in from reference TRBV5-1 and TRBJ2-1, reads KAGVTQTPRYLIKTRGQQVTLSCSPISGHRSVSWYQQTPGQGLQFLFEYFSETQRNKGNFPGRFSGRQFSNSRSEMNVSTLELGDSALYLCASRDTSGDNEQFFGPGTRLTVL.